This T cell receptor (beta chain) was documented in a study of identical twins' blood T cells. Looking at the study overall: Twelve libraries, six alpha and six beta, gave 50 million to 55 million reads.

Each TCR cDNA library carried sample-specific barcodes on both ends. TCRdb itself ran the 5' RACE reads through MiXCR, one entry per CDR3 protein. The top ten hold 6.1% of the sample, which has hundreds of thousands of distinct CDR3 sequences, about 28% seen once. The CDR3 covers 13 residues. Germline assignment: CDR1 SQVTM and CDR2 ANQGSEA. V was pared by 4 bases and J by 6 bases, with 2 bases of the junction left unmatched. Study conclusions and caveats: Abundant TCRbeta CDR3s overlapped more between twins than with unrelated donors.

Turning to this clonotype: What it binds is not known.

All three twin pairs grew up together with likely shared infections and vaccines. The chain uses TRBV29-1 and TRBJ2-2, with TRBD1 matching over 10 bases. The receptor was derived from a woman aged 18-49 years in good health. Sample: PBMCs. CDR3 amino acids: CSVGGQGSGELFF. CDR3 bases: TGCAGCGTTGGGGGACAGGGGTCCGGGGAGCTGTTTTTT.